This T cell receptor (beta chain) was captured by sequencing in a study of stem cell transplantation in POMP-related autoinflammatory disease. About the research overall: Impaired MHC class I-dependent CD8+ differentiation was hypothesized from defective thymoproteasomes.

Broader study findings: In patients with PRAID, every analyzed T-cell subset tended to show lower diversity and higher clonality. Patients with PRAID showed a restricted number of unique TRB V-J gene pairings.

Prominent immunodeficiency with autoinflammation defined PRAID. V lost 1 base, J lost 6 bases, and 3 bases stayed unmatched. The CDR3 sequence is 13 residues long. The germline V gene has CDR1 SGHNT and CDR2 YENEEA. Using immunoSEQ multiplex PCR, the repertoire was profiled, and TCRdb retains in-frame clones only, with some absent. The sample comprises some 69,000 clones, approximately 91% of which are singletons, and 0.5% to 0.85% rests with the top ten. As concerns this clone: Its matching antigen is unknown.

This sample comprised CD4+ T cells from PBMCs, obtained after stem cell transplantation. V and J are TRBV11-3 and TRBJ2-7; 7 bases fit TRBD1. The TCR comes from a human patient with POMP-related autoinflammation and immune dysregulation (PRAID). Some of the T cells may derive from the graft donor. CDR3 bases: TGTGCCAGCAGCTTAGTCCCAGGGGGCGAGCAGTACTTC. It specifies CASSLVPGGEQYF.